The TCR beta chain described here comes from a study of early T cells in non-severe SARS-CoV-2 infection. Study-level information: Unpaired chains resulted from sequencing bulk RNA of unsorted whole blood.

Concerning this clonotype: The antigen is unknown.

The J segment lost 0 bases and the V segment lost 2 bases, leaving 3 bases of the junction unmatched. There are 15 residues in the CDR3. CDR1 is MNHNS and CDR2 is SASEGT in the germline V gene. Each cDNA molecule carried a unique molecular identifier. TCRdb re-called the 5' RACE reads with MiXCR, one entry per CDR3 protein. Of 25,000 or so distinct CDR3 sequences listed, 2.9% were seen once; the top ten hold more than 0.55%. Whole-study findings and limits: A preference for anti-spike CD8 responses marked VDJdb matching, which missed private and CD4 specificities.

The source is an adult who was a healthcare worker with PCR-confirmed SARS-CoV-2 infection or an uninfected control (not recorded which). Material for sequencing was whole blood. The V and J genes are TRBV6-1 and TRBJ2-7; 8 nucleotides line up with TRBD1. The CDR3 reads CASSEWDRSSYEQYV. The CDR3 nucleotides are TGTGCCAGCAGTGAATGGGACAGGAGCTCCTACGAGCAGTACGTC.